This TCR beta chain emerged from a study of T cells in Graves' hyperthyroidism and ophthalmopathy. Looking at the study overall: Upon initial diagnosis and before any treatment, peripheral blood was collected.

Germline V gives CDR1 SGHRS, CDR2 YFSETQ. Trimming cost V 2 bases and J 3 bases, with 9 bases left between them. The CDR3 sequence is 14 residues long. This clonotype occurred a few times. Antigen specificity is unknown. Points from the study as a whole: A model of 13 V-J features distinguished ophthalmopathy from stable hyperthyroidism. Onset of ophthalmopathy came a median roughly 6.5 months after the model predicted it. Blood shared most expanded thyroid clonotypes above 0.001.

The TCR beta CDR3 regions underwent amplification using RNA transcripts as the source. In the first-round RT-PCR of the TCR CDR3, the HTBI primer set was used. A single record per CDR3 protein comes from TCRdb applying MiXCR to the multiplex PCR reads. The data contain about 500,000 distinct CDR3 sequences, roughly an eighth of them singletons. The chain has TRBV5-1 and TRBJ2-4; maybe TRBD2 (6 bases). Sequenced: blood. The sequence was collected from a woman in her late teens or twenties with Graves' hyperthyroidism. CDR3 protein: CASSFASDKNIQYF. Written as DNA, the CDR3 is TGCGCCAGCAGCTTCGCTAGCGACAAAAACATTCAGTACTTC.